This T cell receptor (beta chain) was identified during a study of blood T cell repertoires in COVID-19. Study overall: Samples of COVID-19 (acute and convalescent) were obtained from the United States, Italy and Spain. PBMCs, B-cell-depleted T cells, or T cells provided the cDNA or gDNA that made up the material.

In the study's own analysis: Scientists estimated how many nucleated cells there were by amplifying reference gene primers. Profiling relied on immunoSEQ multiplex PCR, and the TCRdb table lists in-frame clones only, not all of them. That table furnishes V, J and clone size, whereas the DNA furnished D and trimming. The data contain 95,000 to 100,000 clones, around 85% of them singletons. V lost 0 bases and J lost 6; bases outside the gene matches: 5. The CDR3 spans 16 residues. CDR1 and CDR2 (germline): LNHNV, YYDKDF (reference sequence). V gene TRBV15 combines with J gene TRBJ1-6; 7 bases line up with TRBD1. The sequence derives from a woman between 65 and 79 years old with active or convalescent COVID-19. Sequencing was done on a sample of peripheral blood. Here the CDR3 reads CATSRDPGTANSPLHF. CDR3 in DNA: TGTGCCACCAGCAGAGATCCGGGGACAGCTAATTCACCCCTCCACTTT.